This T cell receptor beta chain was profiled in a study of OX40 agonist ivuxolimab in advanced cancers. TCRdb keeps only in-frame clones here, not all; method: immunoSEQ multiplex PCR. The sample lists 58,000 or so clones; about four fifths were seen once. Study results and caveats: The antigens recognized by the expanded peripheral T cells, that is their antigen specificity, were not determined.

Concerning this clone itself: Its target is not known.

The CDR3 consists of 11 residues. The V end was cut by 6 bases, the J end by 8 bases, with 8 bases between. The germline CDR1 and CDR2 sequences are SGHAT and FQNNGV. The input for sequencing was CD4+ or CD8+ T cells sorted from blood, taken in a trial of the OX40 agonist ivuxolimab. The sequence was collected from an adult with an advanced solid tumor such as melanoma, head and neck, liver or kidney cancer. The J gene is TRBJ2-1, the V gene TRBV11-2; D is unclear. DNA of the CDR3: TGTGCCAGCAGACATGATTATGAGCAGTTCTTC. Residues: CASRHDYEQFF.